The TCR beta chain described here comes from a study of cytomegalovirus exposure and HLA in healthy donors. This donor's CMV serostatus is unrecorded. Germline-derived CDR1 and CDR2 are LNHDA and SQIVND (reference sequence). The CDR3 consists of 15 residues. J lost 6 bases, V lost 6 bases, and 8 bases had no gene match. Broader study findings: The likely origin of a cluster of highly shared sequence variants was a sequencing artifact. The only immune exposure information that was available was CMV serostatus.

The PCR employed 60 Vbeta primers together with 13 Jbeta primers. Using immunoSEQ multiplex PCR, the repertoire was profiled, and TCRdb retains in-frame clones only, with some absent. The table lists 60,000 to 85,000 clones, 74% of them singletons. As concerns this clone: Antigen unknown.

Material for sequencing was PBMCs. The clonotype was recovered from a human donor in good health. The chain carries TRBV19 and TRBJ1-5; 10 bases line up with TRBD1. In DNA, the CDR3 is TGTGCCAGTAGCCGACAGGGGGCGGAAGGTCAGCCCCAGCATTTT. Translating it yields CASSRQGAEGQPQHF.